The source of this T cell receptor (beta chain) is a study of blood T cell repertoires in COVID-19. Sequencing was performed with immunoSEQ multiplex PCR; in TCRdb, only in-frame clones are kept and a portion is missing. The data contain 140,000 or so clones, 76% of them singletons. V lost 4 bases, J lost 2 bases, and 9 bases lay in between. CDR3 size: 14 residues. In germline, CDR1 is LGHDT, CDR2 YNNKEL (reference sequence). This rearrangement joins TRBV3-1 (or the pseudogene TRBV3-2) to TRBJ1-3; no clear D gene. The sequence was obtained from a man in his sixties with acute or convalescent COVID-19. The specimen sequenced was peripheral blood. CDR3 nucleotides: TGTGCCAGCAGCCCTTTGCGGGCTGGAAACACCATATATTTT. It translates to CASSPLRAGNTIYF.